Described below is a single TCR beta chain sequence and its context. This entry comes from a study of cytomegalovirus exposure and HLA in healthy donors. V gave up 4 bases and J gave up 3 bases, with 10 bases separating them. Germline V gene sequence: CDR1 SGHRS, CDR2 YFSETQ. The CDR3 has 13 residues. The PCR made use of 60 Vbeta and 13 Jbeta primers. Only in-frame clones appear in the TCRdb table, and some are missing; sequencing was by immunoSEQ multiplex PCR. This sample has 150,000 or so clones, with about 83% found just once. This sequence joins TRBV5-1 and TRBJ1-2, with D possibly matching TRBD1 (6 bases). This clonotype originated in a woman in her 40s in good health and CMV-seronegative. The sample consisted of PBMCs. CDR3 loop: CASSADSDYGYTF. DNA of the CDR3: TGCGCCAGCAGCGCGGACAGTGACTATGGCTACACCTTC.